This T cell receptor beta chain was recovered during a study of neurological immune-mediated disorders. Points from the study as a whole: The most TCR clonal expansion was seen in HTLV-1-associated myelopathy, and the least was seen in multiple sclerosis, which fell below healthy controls. The absence of shared CDR3 amino acid sequences among expanded clones across subjects suggests private repertoires in all groups.

Synthesis of cDNA was accomplished via 5'RACE employing 10-nucleotide random UMIs. TCRdb reprocessed the 5' RACE reads via MiXCR and lists one record per CDR3 protein. This repertoire shows about 28,000 distinct CDR3 sequences, roughly an eighth found once; its top ten account for approximately 7.8%. V lost 5 bases, J lost 10 bases, and 10 bases stayed unmatched. The CDR3 loop spans 14 amino acids. CDR1 is SEHNR and CDR2 is FQNEAQ in the germline V gene (reference sequence). About this clonotype: Its target is not known.

PBMCs stored at -80 C, numbering 2 million, were the origin of the unsorted libraries. V and J are TRBV7-9 and TRBJ2-7; the match to TRBD1 covers 11 bases. This TCR came from a man aged 55 to 70 in good health. The material sequenced was PBMCs. CDR3 loop: CASSLRDRGGEQYF. CDR3 coding DNA: TGTGCCAGCAGCCTACGGGACAGGGGGGGCGAACAGTACTTC.